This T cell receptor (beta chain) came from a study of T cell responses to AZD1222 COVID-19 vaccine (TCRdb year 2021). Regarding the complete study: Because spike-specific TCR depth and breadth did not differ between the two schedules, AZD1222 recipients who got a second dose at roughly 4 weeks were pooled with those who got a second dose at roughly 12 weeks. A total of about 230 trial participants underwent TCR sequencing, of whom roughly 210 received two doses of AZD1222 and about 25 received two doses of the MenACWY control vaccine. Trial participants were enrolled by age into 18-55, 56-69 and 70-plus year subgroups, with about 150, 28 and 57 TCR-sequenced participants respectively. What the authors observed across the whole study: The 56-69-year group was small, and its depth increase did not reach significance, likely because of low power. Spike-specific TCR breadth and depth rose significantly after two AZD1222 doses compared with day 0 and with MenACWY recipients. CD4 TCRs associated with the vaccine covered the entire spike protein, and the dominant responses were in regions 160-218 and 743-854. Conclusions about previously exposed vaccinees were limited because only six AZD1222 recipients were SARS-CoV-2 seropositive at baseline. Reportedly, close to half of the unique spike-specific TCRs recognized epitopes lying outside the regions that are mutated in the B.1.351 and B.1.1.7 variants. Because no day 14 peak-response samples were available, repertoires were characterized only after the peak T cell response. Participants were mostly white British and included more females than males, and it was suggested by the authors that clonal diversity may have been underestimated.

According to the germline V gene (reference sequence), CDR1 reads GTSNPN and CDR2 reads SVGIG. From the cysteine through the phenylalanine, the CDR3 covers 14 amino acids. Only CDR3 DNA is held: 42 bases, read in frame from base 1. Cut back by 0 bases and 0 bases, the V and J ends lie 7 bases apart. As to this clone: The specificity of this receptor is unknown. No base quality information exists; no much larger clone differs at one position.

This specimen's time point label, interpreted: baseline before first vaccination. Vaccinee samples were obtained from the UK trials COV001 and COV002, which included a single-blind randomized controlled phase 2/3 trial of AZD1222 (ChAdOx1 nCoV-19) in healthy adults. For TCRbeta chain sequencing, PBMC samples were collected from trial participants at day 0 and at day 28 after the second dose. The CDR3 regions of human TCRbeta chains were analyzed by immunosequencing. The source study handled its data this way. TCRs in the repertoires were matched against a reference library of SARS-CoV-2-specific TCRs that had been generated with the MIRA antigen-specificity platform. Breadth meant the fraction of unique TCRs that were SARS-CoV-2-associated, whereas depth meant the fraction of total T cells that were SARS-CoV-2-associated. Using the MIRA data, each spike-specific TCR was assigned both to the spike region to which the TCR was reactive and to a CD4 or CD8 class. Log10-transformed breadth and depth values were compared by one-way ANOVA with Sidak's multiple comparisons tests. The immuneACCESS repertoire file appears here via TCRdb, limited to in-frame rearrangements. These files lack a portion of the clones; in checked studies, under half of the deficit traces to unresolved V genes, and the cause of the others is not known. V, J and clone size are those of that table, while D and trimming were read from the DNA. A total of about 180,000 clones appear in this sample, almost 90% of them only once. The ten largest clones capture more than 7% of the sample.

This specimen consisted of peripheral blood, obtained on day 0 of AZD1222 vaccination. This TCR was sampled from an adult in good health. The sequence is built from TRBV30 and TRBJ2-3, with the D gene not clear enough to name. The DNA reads TGTGCCTGGAGTGTCGTCGGTAGCACAGATACGCAGTATTTT. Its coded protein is CAWSVVGSTDTQYF.